This TCR beta chain stems from a study of blood T cell repertoires in COVID-19. Turning to the study itself: COVID-19 samples collected from the United States, Italy and Spain covered acute and convalescent phases. From T cells, B-cell-depleted T cells, or PBMCs came the material, which was cDNA or gDNA.

Categorization into cohorts depended on clinical history that participants reported. V dropped 2 bases and J dropped 0; count of bases not matched to a gene: 4. Germline lookup yields CDR1 SGHRS and CDR2 YFSETQ. The length of the CDR3 is 15 residues. Only in-frame clones appear in the TCRdb table, and some are missing; sequencing was by immunoSEQ multiplex PCR. The table has approximately 220,000 clones, more than 75% seen once; the top ten hold about 7%. The TCR sequence derives from a woman aged 35 to 49 with acute COVID-19. The sequenced sample was PBMCs or T cells enriched from blood (not recorded which). The rearrangement joins TRBV5-1 to TRBJ1-1; 7 bases align to TRBD1. In nucleotides, the CDR3 is TGCGCCAGCAGCTTAGGTACAGGGGTGAACACTGAAGCTTTCTTT. Protein product: CASSLGTGVNTEAFF.